These 21 T cell receptor beta chains originate from one sample sequenced in a study of blood T cells in healthy people across ages. Primed by a sample-barcoded 5' primer and a J-beta primer mix, a second PCR proceeded for about 6 to 11 cycles. A single record per CDR3 protein comes from TCRdb applying MiXCR to the 5' RACE reads. The table lists about 1.4 million distinct CDR3 sequences, almost 60% of them singletons, with 5% to 7% in the top ten. The specimen was blood. The receptors stem from a young man in good health.

The rearrangement uses TRBV6-4 and TRBJ2-7; TRBD1 might be the D (6 bases). Germline V CDR1 and CDR2: MRHNA, SNTAGT. The length of the CDR3 is 15 residues. V was trimmed by 3 bases and J by 4 bases, leaving 16 bases between them. The CDR3 nucleotides are TGTGCCAGCAGTGAGTCAATCGGACAGCAATACGAGCAGTACTTC. Its translation: CASSESIGQQYEQYF.

V usage is TRBV2 and J usage is TRBJ2-5; 8 nucleotides line up with TRBD1. The J call could be wrong; TRBJ2-7 is a better fit for the DNA end. Germline V gene lookup returns CDR1 SNHLY and CDR2 FYNNEI. The CDR3 extends over 16 amino acids. Here the CDR3 reads CASSPPRGQELYEQYF. The CDR3 coding sequence is TGTGCCAGCAGCCCTCCCCGGGGACAGGAACTTTACGAGCAGTACTTC.

The chain's CDR3 is CAISESQGGFSSPLHF. For the CDR3, the DNA is TGTGCCATCAGTGAGTCCCAGGGGGGGTTCAGTTCACCCCTCCACTTT. The chain has TRBV10-3 and TRBJ1-6, with 7 bases that match TRBD1. V lost 0 bases to trimming and J lost 9 bases; unmatched junction nucleotides: 8. CDR3 length: 16 amino acids. The germline V gene has CDR1 ENHRY and CDR2 SYGVKD.

The rearrangement uses TRBV20-1 and TRBJ2-3, with TRBD2 matching over 9 bases. The CDR3 is 17 residues long. Trimming took 6 bases from V and 3 from J; bases not matched to a gene: 16. Germline V gives CDR1 DFQATT, CDR2 SNEGSKA (reference sequence). CDR3 residues: CSASGGRGGGGTDTQYF. The CDR3 coding sequence is TGCAGTGCGAGTGGAGGCCGCGGGGGGGGTGGGACAGATACGCAGTATTTT.

The chain uses TRBV29-1 and TRBJ2-1; possible D gene TRBD2, 6 bases. The CDR3 loop spans 16 amino acids. Germline V gene sequence: CDR1 SQVTM, CDR2 ANQGSEA. V shed 4 bases and J shed 3 bases, with 19 bases lying between them. DNA for the CDR3: TGCAGCGTTGTTTCCGGCGGGACCACGTTCTACAATGAGCAGTTCTTC. Protein sequence: CSVVSGGTTFYNEQFF.

There are a few counts of this clonotype. The chain is built from TRBV3-1 and TRBJ1-5, with 7 nucleotides matching TRBD1. The CDR3 spans 14 residues. With 4 bases clipped from V and 5 bases from J, the junction kept 5 bases outside the gene matches. Germline V gene sequence: CDR1 LGHDT, CDR2 YNNKEL (reference sequence). CDR3 in amino acids: CASSLTGDDQPQHF. CDR3 nucleotide sequence: TGTGCCAGCAGCCTCACAGGGGACGATCAGCCCCAGCATTTT.

This clonotype was found a few times. The chain recombines TRBV2 with TRBJ2-3, with 8 bases matching TRBD2. Trimming removed 8 bases from V and 2 bases from J; junction bases left unmatched: 9. Germline CDR1 is SNHLY and CDR2 is FYNNEI. This CDR3 is 15 amino acids long. The CDR3 DNA reads as TGTGCCAGCCAAAGCGGGAGAGGGAACACAGATACGCAGTATTTT. Its translation: CASQSGRGNTDTQYF.

The V and J genes are TRBV7-6 and TRBJ2-2, with D possibly TRBD2 on 5 matching bases. Germline values: CDR1 SGHVS, CDR2 FNYEAQ. V was shortened by 5 bases and J by 7 bases, with 11 bases between the two germline ends. This CDR3 spans 13 amino acids. The CDR3 here is CASSPGVNGELFF. CDR3 nucleotide sequence: TGTGCCAGCAGCCCCGGGGTTAACGGGGAGCTGTTTTTT.

This clonotype was recorded once. V usage is TRBV4-1 and J usage is TRBJ1-1; D gene unclear. Germline V gene data show CDR1 as MGHRA and CDR2 as YSYEKL. This CDR3 has 12 amino acids. Trimming removed 0 bases at V and 4 bases at J, with 3 bases between. The CDR3 loop is CASSQESTEAFF. The CDR3 bases are TGCGCCAGCAGCCAAGAAAGCACTGAAGCTTTCTTT.

The chain is built from TRBV29-1 and TRBJ1-1; D is undetermined. The CDR3 consists of 11 residues. Germline assignment: CDR1 SQVTM and CDR2 ANQGSEA. The V end lost 4 bases, the J end lost 1 base, and 4 bases lay between the germline ends. The CDR3 DNA reads TGCAGCGTTGCCAAGAACACTGAAGCTTTCTTT. It is translated as CSVAKNTEAFF.

CDR3 nucleotides: TGCAGCGTCCGCCCGACAGCCACTATGGATGAGCAGTTCTTC. This translates into CSVRPTATMDEQFF. The rearrangement uses TRBV29-1 and TRBJ2-1; weak D call: TRBD1 (5 bases). Germline V gene sequence: CDR1 SQVTM, CDR2 ANQGSEA. With 6 bases removed from V and 8 bases from J, the gap between germline ends came to 20 bases. CDR3 size: 14 residues.

The chain recombines TRBV21-1 with TRBJ2-1; the table's D call, TRBD1, has no DNA check behind it. TRBV21-1 constitutes a pseudogene. The length of the CDR3 is 15 residues. The CDR3 sequence: CAGAKPGQGNGEQFF. In DNA form, the CDR3 reads TGTGCCGGAGCCAAACCGGGACAGGGGAACGGTGAGCAGTTCTTC.

As concerns this clonotype: Sequence at one end of the junction differs from germline and may be a read error. This chain connects TRBV29-1 to TRBJ1-2; D call uncertain. CDR3 length equals 13 residues. Germline-derived CDR1 and CDR2 are SQVTM and ANQGSEA. The CDR3 nucleotides are TGCAGCGTCCTGCGCACCCCGACGTCTGGCTGCACCTTC. It translates to CSVLRTPTSGCTF.

The gene calls are TRBV12-3 or TRBV12-4 and TRBJ1-5, with D maybe TRBD1 (6 bases). This CDR3 is built from 14 residues. With 5 bases removed from V and 5 bases from J, the gap between germline ends came to 13 bases. The chain's CDR3 is CASSDRPGYQPQHF. DNA for the CDR3: TGTGCCAGCAGTGACAGGCCTGGCTATCAGCCCCAGCATTTT.

This clonotype was observed a single time. The chain combines TRBV27 with TRBJ1-2; possibly TRBD1 for D (6 bases). Trimming pared 6 bases from V and 5 bases from J, leaving 28 bases between. There are 18 residues in the CDR3. Germline assignment: CDR1 MNHEY and CDR2 SMNVEV (reference sequence). Written as DNA, the CDR3 is TGTGCCAGCAGCCGCTCTATGTCCAGGGGAGGGGTAAGATATGGCTACACCTTC. Residues: CASSRSMSRGGVRYGYTF.

The chain uses TRBV6-5 and TRBJ1-2, with D unclear. Trimming stripped 2 bases from V and 4 bases from J, with 17 bases between. Germline V gene sequence: CDR1 MNHEY, CDR2 SVGAGI. The CDR3 sequence is 16 residues long. CDR3 bases: TGTGCCAGCAGTTACAGAGGTCTTGGCAGGATCTATGGCTACACCTTC. Its protein is CASSYRGLGRIYGYTF.

J is TRBJ2-7 and V is TRBV14; D gene uncertain. The CDR3 has 15 amino acids. Trimming took 0 bases from V and 7 from J, leaving 16 bases between them. CDR1 is SGHDN and CDR2 is FVKESK in the germline V gene. For the CDR3, the DNA is TGTGCCAGCAGCCAAGATCTTGGCGCGTACAATGAGCAGTACTTC. Protein product: CASSQDLGAYNEQYF.

This clonotype was counted at least ten times. V is TRBV6-6 and J is TRBJ2-1; 9 nucleotides agree with TRBD1. V was pared by 5 bases and J by 2 bases, with 1 base of the junction left unmatched. The germline CDR1 and CDR2 sequences are MNHNY and SVGAGI (reference sequence). The CDR3 totals 14 residues. In DNA form, the CDR3 reads TGTGCCAGCAGTCGGGACAGGGCCTACAATGAGCAGTTCTTC. The encoded protein is CASSRDRAYNEQFF.

The V call is TRBV6-5, the J call TRBJ2-1; weak D call: TRBD1 (6 bases). Per the germline V gene, CDR1 is MNHEY and CDR2 is SVGAGI. The germline V and J ends were trimmed by 5 bases and 0 bases, with 14 bases remaining between them. The CDR3 runs 16 residues. CDR3 in DNA: TGTGCCAGCAGTCCGACAGGTGGGAGCTCCTACAATGAGCAGTTCTTC. It is translated as CASSPTGGSSYNEQFF.

The genes are TRBV6-4 and TRBJ2-1; 13 bases fit TRBD2. CDR1 is MRHNA, CDR2 SNTAGT, per germline. This CDR3 has 18 residues. V lost 3 bases and J lost 4; bases outside the gene matches: 9. The CDR3 sequence: CASSELAGGPIDYNEQFF. CDR3 in DNA: TGTGCCAGCAGTGAACTAGCGGGGGGGCCGATCGATTACAATGAGCAGTTCTTC.

The V and J genes are TRBV12-3 or TRBV12-4 and TRBJ1-2; 8 bases fit TRBD1. Trimming at V came to 5 bases and at J to 4 bases, leaving 15 bases not matched to a gene. This CDR3 has 17 amino acids. CDR3 residues: CASSQGQGFGLAYGYTF. The CDR3 DNA is TGTGCCAGCAGTCAAGGACAGGGATTTGGCCTAGCCTATGGCTACACCTTC.